A single sample is the source of the 7 T cell receptor beta chains below, sequenced in a study of blood T cell repertoires in COVID-19. Repertoires were generated with immunoSEQ multiplex PCR, while TCRdb's copy carries only in-frame clones and drops some. The sample contains 400,000 to 450,000 clones, roughly 90% of which appear only once. The sample taken for sequencing was peripheral blood. Every receptor here comes from a woman aged 25 to 45 with active or convalescent COVID-19.

The rearrangement uses TRBV18 and TRBJ1-2; D is unclear. Trimming removed 3 bases at V and 2 bases at J, with 7 bases between. Per germline, CDR1 KGHSH and CDR2 LQKENI. The CDR3 loop spans 13 amino acids. The CDR3 sequence: CASSPDTNYGYTF. The CDR3 coding sequence is TGTGCCAGCTCACCTGACACCAACTATGGCTACACCTTC.

This clone was observed once. The genes are TRBV9 and TRBJ2-6; weak D call: TRBD1 (6 bases). Trimming took off 6 bases at V and 2 bases at J, with 9 bases between the two ends. The CDR3 extends over 14 amino acids. The germline V gene encodes CDR1 SGDLS and CDR2 YYNGEE. The CDR3 sequence is CASTHRAGANVLTF. In nucleotides, the CDR3 is TGTGCCAGCACCCACAGGGCTGGGGCCAACGTCCTGACTTTC. The complete variable domain, with remaining parts taken from reference TRBV9 and TRBJ2-6, reads DSGVTQTPKHLITATGQRVTLRCSPRSGDLSVYWYQQSLDQGLQFLIQYYNGEERAKGNILERFSAQQFPDLHSELNLSSLELGDSALYFCASTHRAGANVLTFGAGSRLTVL.

This chain joins TRBV30 and TRBJ1-1; TRBD1 matches at 8 bases. CDR3 size: 14 residues. Germline V gene lookup returns CDR1 GTSNPN and CDR2 SVGIG (reference sequence). The V segment lost 7 bases and the J segment 5 bases; nucleotides outside the gene matches: 12. CDR3 in amino acids: CASKPGQGGTEAFF. Here the CDR3 DNA reads TGTGCCTCTAAACCCGGACAGGGTGGAACTGAAGCTTTCTTT.

This clone was picked up a small number of times. This rearrangement joins TRBV4-2 to TRBJ1-4; the D is unclear. Deletions cut 0 bases from V and 0 bases from J, with 14 bases between. There are 18 residues in the CDR3. The V gene's germline CDR1 is LGHNA and CDR2 YNFKEQ. The CDR3 loop is CASSQDRPPYATNEKLFF. In nucleotides, the CDR3 is TGTGCCAGCAGCCAAGACAGGCCTCCCTATGCAACTAATGAAAAACTGTTTTTT.

This sequence joins TRBV5-1 and TRBJ1-1, with D possibly TRBD1 on 5 matching bases. There are 13 residues in the CDR3. Germline V gene lookup returns CDR1 SGHRS and CDR2 YFSETQ. The germline V and J ends were trimmed by 2 bases and 7 bases, with 12 bases remaining between them. The CDR3 sequence: CASSLQDTYEAFF. The CDR3 region has the DNA TGCGCCAGCAGCTTACAGGACACCTATGAAGCTTTCTTT.

J is TRBJ1-4 and V is TRBV28; tentative D call: TRBD1 (5 bases). The V end lost 3 bases, the J end lost 7 bases, and 15 bases lay between the germline ends. This CDR3 is 15 amino acids long. The germline gives CDR1 MDHEN, CDR2 SYDVKM. In DNA form, the CDR3 reads TGTGCCAGCAGTTTTGCGGGCCTCGGGGGTGAAAAACTGTTTTTT. The encoded protein is CASSFAGLGGEKLFF.

V gene TRBV28 combines with J gene TRBJ1-6, with 7 bases aligning to TRBD1. The germline V gene has CDR1 MDHEN and CDR2 SYDVKM. The V segment lost 1 base and the J segment 10 bases; nucleotides outside the gene matches: 4. This CDR3 has 14 residues. The CDR3 loop is CASSLSQGNSPLHF. The CDR3 region has the DNA TGTGCCAGCAGTTTATCACAGGGGAACTCACCCCTCCACTTT.